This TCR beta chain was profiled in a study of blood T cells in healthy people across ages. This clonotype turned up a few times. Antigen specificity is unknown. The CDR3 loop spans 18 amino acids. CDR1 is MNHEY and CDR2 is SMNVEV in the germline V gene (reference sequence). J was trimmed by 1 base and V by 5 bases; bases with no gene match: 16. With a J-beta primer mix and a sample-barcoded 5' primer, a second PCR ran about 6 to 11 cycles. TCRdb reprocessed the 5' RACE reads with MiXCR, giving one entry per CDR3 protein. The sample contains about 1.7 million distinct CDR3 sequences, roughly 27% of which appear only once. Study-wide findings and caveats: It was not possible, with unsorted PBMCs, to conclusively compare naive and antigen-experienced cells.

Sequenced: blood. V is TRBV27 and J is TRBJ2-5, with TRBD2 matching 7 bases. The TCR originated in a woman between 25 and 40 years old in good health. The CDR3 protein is CASSPLGGDYITQETQYF. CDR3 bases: TGTGCCAGCAGTCCCCTGGGGGGGGACTATATAACCCAAGAGACCCAGTACTTC.